The next 9 T cell receptor beta chains were all read from a single sample in a study of regulatory T cells in long-lasting Graves disease. Time point denoted: persistent/refractory GD, antithyroid drugs over 5 years with positive TRAb. Researchers made the TCR library from RNA that was extracted from PBMCs. Libraries of TCR beta came from iRepertoire HTBI primers plus Arm-PCR of CDR3 regions. TCRdb called the multiplex PCR reads again in MiXCR, with one record for every CDR3 protein. Counted here are hundreds of thousands of distinct CDR3 sequences, approximately 21% occurring once; the ten biggest clones make up around 7%. The sample consisted of peripheral blood mononuclear cells (PBMCs), taken when the disease was refractory, from a patient treated with antithyroid drugs. These receptors all stem from a female donor with Graves disease.

This clonotype was counted a few times. The chain is built from TRBV5-6 and TRBJ2-2, with 10 bases that match TRBD2. The V and J ends lost 3 bases and 4 bases, in that order; junction bases with no gene match: 15. The CDR3 is 19 amino acids. Germline V gene sequence: CDR1 SGHDT, CDR2 YYEEEE. CDR3 nucleotides: TGTGCCAGCAGCTGGAGGGGTAGCGGGGGGCGTTCGGTCACCGGGGAGCTGTTTTTT. This translates into CASSWRGSGGRSVTGELFF.

The rearrangement links TRBV7-2 to TRBJ2-7; D is unclear. From germline, CDR1 is SGHTA and CDR2 FQGNSA. The CDR3 has 15 residues. The V end was cut by 5 bases, the J end by 0 bases, with 14 bases between. For the CDR3, the DNA is TGTGCCAGCAGCACCACGGCCTCGAGCTCCTACGAGCAGTACTTC. Residues: CASSTTASSSYEQYF.

The CDR3 nucleotides are TGTGCCAGCAGCTTGCGGGGGGATTATAATTCACCCCTCCACTTT. Translating it yields CASSLRGDYNSPLHF. This sequence joins TRBV5-5 and TRBJ1-6; tentatively, D is TRBD1 (5 bases). This CDR3 is 15 amino acids long. Germline CDR1 SGHKS, CDR2 YYEKEE (reference sequence). Trimming shortened V by 1 base and J by 4 bases, and 9 bases separated the two germline ends.

This clonotype occurred a few times. The chain is built from TRBV5-5 and TRBJ2-1; D gene unclear. CDR3 length: 12 amino acids. V gave up 6 bases and J gave up 6 bases, with 10 bases separating them. Germline-derived CDR1 and CDR2 are SGHKS and YYEKEE (reference sequence). The CDR3 coding sequence is TGTGCCAGCACCCTCGGAGTCAATGAGCAGTTCTTC. As protein: CASTLGVNEQFF.

This chain links TRBV7-8 with TRBJ1-1; 12 nucleotides line up with TRBD1. From germline, CDR1 is SGHVS and CDR2 FQNEAQ. V lost 3 bases, J lost 8 bases, and 4 bases stayed unmatched. The CDR3 extends over 14 amino acids. This CDR3 reads CASSLGQGAGEAFF. CDR3 nucleotides: TGTGCCAGCAGCTTGGGACAGGGGGCAGGAGAAGCTTTCTTT. Full variable domain (rest looked up from reference TRBV7-8 and TRBJ1-1): GAGVSQSPRYKVAKRGQDVALRCDPISGHVSLFWYQQALGQGPEFLTYFQNEAQLDKSGLPSDRFFAERPEGSVSTLKIQRTQQEDSAVYLCASSLGQGAGEAFFGQGTRLTVV.

This clonotype was seen ten or more times. J is TRBJ1-1 and V is TRBV5-1; a weak D match, TRBD1 (5 bases). V was cut by 0 bases and J by 4 bases, with 13 bases left in between. The CDR3 runs 15 residues. In germline, CDR1 is SGHRS, CDR2 YFSETQ. The CDR3 protein is CASSLEGAGVTEAFF. CDR3 coding DNA: TGCGCCAGCAGCTTGGAAGGGGCCGGGGTCACTGAAGCTTTCTTT.

In DNA, the CDR3 is TGTGCCAGCAGGTCCGGGACAGCTGAAGCTTTCTTT. As protein: CASRSGTAEAFF. This chain links TRBV6-1 with TRBJ1-1; 7 bases are a match to TRBD1. This CDR3 is 12 amino acids long. The V gene end was trimmed by 6 bases and the J gene end by 6 bases; junction bases not matched to a gene: 4. From germline, CDR1 is MNHNS and CDR2 SASEGT.

This clonotype appeared many times. The V and J genes are TRBV11-2 and TRBJ1-1; perhaps TRBD1 as D (6 bases). This CDR3 contains 14 residues. Germline V lookup: CDR1 SGHAT, CDR2 FQNNGV. Trimming shortened V by 3 bases and J by 1 base, and 9 bases separated the two germline ends. The CDR3 loop reads CASSLWTENTEAFF. DNA for the CDR3: TGTGCCAGCAGCTTGTGGACAGAGAACACTGAAGCTTTCTTT.

V is TRBV9 and J is TRBJ1-2; D not resolved. The length of the CDR3 is 15 residues. Trimming cost V 3 bases and J 2 bases, with 14 bases left between them. Germline V gene data show CDR1 as SGDLS and CDR2 as YYNGEE. CDR3 loop: CASSEFPGFNYGYTF. DNA for the CDR3: TGTGCCAGCAGCGAGTTCCCGGGGTTCAACTATGGCTACACCTTC.